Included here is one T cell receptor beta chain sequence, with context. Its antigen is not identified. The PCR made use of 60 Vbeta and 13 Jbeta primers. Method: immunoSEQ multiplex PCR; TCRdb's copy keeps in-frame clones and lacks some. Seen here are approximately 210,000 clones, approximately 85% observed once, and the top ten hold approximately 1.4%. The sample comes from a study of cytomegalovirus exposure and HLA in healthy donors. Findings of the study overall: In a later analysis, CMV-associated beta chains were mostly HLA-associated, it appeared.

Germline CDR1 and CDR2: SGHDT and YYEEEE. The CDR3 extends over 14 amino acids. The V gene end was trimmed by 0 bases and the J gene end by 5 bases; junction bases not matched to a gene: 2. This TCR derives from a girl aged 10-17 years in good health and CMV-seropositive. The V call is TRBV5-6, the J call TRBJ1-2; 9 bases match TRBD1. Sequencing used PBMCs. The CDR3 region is CASSLGQGVYGYTF. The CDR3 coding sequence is TGTGCCAGCAGCTTGGGACAGGGGGTGTATGGCTACACCTTC.